The text below deals with one T cell receptor (beta chain). Trimming stripped 5 bases from V and 6 bases from J, with 8 bases between. The CDR3 spans 13 residues. These data come from a study of CD8+CD57+ T cells in acquired aplastic anemia. Study-level background: Isolated CD4+ and CD8+ cells, once sorted, yielded DNA averaging around 3 ug.

Profiling of TCR beta VDJ combinations and CDR3 sequences used genomic DNA as template. TCRdb fed the reads into MiXCR, producing one record per CDR3 protein. This sample has 180,000 or so distinct CDR3 sequences; about half occur once, and the top ten carry roughly 2%. Flow cytometry had shown expanded CD8+CD57+ cells in the patients chosen for sequencing. Each patient carried a diagnosis of severe acquired aplastic anemia. Patient blood was sampled before any therapy had been received. This clonotype was obtained from a human donor with aplastic anemia. Sequenced: sorted CD4+, CD8+, or CD8+CD57+ T cells (not recorded which) from PBMCs. J is TRBJ1-6 and V is TRBV12-3 or TRBV12-4; no firm D call. The CDR3 sequence: CASSGGSNSPLHF. The CDR3, as DNA: TGTGCCAGCAGTGGTGGCTCTAATTCACCCCTCCACTTT.